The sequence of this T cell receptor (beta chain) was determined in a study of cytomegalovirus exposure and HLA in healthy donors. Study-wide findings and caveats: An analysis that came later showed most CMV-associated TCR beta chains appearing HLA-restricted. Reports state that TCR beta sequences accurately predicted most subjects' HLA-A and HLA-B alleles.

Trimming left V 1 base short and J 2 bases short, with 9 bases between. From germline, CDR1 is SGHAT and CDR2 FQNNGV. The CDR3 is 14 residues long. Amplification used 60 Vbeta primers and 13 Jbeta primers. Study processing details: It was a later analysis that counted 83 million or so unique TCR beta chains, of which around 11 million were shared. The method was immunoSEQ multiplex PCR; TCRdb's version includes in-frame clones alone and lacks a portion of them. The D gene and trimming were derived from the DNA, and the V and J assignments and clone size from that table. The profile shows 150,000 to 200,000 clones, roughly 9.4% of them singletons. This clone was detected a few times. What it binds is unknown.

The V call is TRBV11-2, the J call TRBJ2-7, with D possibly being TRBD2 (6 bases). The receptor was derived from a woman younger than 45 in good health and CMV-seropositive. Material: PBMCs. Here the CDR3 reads CASSLVGGPYEQYF. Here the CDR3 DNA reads TGTGCCAGCAGCTTAGTGGGGGGACCCTACGAGCAGTACTTC.